The 21 T cell receptor beta chains reported below all come from one sample, sequenced in a study of Tregs in tolerant kidney transplant recipients. These receptors have no known antigen. TCRdb's table, derived via immunoSEQ multiplex PCR, lists solely in-frame clones and lacks some. The sample has approximately 41,000 clones; about 95% are singletons. The specimen was Tregs from blood cultured with allogeneic cells. Receptors were obtained from a human donor in good health.

This chain uses TRBV15 with TRBJ2-7; 16 bases map to TRBD2. Trimming cost V 1 base and J 2 bases; bases outside gene matches: 11. CDR3 size: 20 residues. The germline CDR1 and CDR2 sequences are LNHNV and YYDKDF (reference sequence). As DNA, the CDR3 is TGTGCCACCAGCAGAGCCCAGGGGACTAGCGGGGGGGCCTATCCCTACGAGCAGTACTTC. Protein sequence: CATSRAQGTSGGAYPYEQYF.

The chain employs TRBV5-1 and TRBJ2-3; 7 bases align to TRBD1. Germline V gene lookup returns CDR1 SGHRS and CDR2 YFSETQ. The CDR3 loop spans 16 amino acids. The V gene end was trimmed by 0 bases and the J gene end by 5 bases; junction bases not matched to a gene: 9. The CDR3 DNA reads TGCGCCAGCAGCTTGGCTAAATCAGGGGGAAGAGATACGCAGTATTTT. Protein sequence: CASSLAKSGGRDTQYF.

This sequence joins TRBV2 and TRBJ2-5; no clear D. The V gene lost 5 bases and the J gene lost 5 bases, with 12 bases spanning the gap. The CDR3 is 13 residues long. The germline V gene has CDR1 SNHLY and CDR2 FYNNEI. The CDR3 DNA reads TGTGCCAGCAGTCTTACTGGACGGGAGACCCAGTACTTC. Residues: CASSLTGRETQYF. Full variable domain (remainder filled in from reference TRBV2 and TRBJ2-5): EPEVTQTPSHQVTQMGQEVILRCVPISNHLYFYWYRQILGQKVEFLVSFYNNEISEKSEIFDDQFSVERPDGSNFTLKIRSTKLEDSAMYFCASSLTGRETQYFGPGTRLLVL.

The rearrangement joins TRBV19 to TRBJ1-2; 7 bases agree with TRBD1. This CDR3 has 16 amino acids. Losses at the gene ends were 7 bases for V and 2 bases for J; bases not matched to a gene: 13. CDR1 and CDR2 (germline): LNHDA, SQIVND (reference sequence). CDR3 sequence reads: CASTPGRGQLNYGYTF. CDR3 nucleotide sequence: TGTGCCAGTACCCCCGGGCGGGGACAGCTCAACTATGGCTACACCTTC.

The chain joins TRBV6-5 to TRBJ2-7; 10 bases fit TRBD2. J lost 4 bases, V lost 6 bases, and 3 bases had no gene match. Per the germline V gene, CDR1 is MNHEY and CDR2 is SVGAGI. The CDR3 spans 13 residues. Here the CDR3 reads CASRPAGGYEQYF. CDR3 DNA sequence: TGTGCCAGCAGACCAGCGGGGGGGTACGAGCAGTACTTC.

The V gene is TRBV14, the J gene TRBJ2-7; 7 nucleotides match TRBD1. CDR1 SGHDN and CDR2 FVKESK come from the germline V gene. The length of the CDR3 is 16 residues. Trimming cost V 4 bases and J 4 bases; bases outside gene matches: 13. CDR3 residues: CASSPIYFDRVYEQYF. The CDR3 region has the DNA TGTGCCAGCAGCCCAATCTACTTTGACAGGGTTTACGAGCAGTACTTC.

J is TRBJ2-7 and V is TRBV5-1; unclear D gene. Looked up from germline, CDR1 is SGHRS and CDR2 is YFSETQ. The ends were cut back, 4 bases at V and 9 bases at J, with 20 bases in the middle. The CDR3 length is 14 residues. CDR3 region: CASSPPGPGVRQYF. Written as DNA, the CDR3 is TGCGCCAGCAGCCCTCCTGGGCCAGGAGTGAGGCAGTACTTC.

This chain joins TRBV7-8 and TRBJ2-1, with D maybe TRBD2 (6 bases). Germline CDR1 reads SGHVS; CDR2 reads FQNEAQ. Trimming left V 2 bases short and J 4 bases short, with 21 bases between. The CDR3 loop spans 18 amino acids. The CDR3 sequence: CASSLTRVGGPRYNEQFF. CDR3 DNA sequence: TGTGCCAGCAGCTTAACCAGGGTCGGAGGGCCTCGGTACAATGAGCAGTTCTTC.

This chain joins TRBV4-2 and TRBJ2-7, with 10 bases lining up with TRBD1. This CDR3 has 15 residues. Germline V gives CDR1 LGHNA, CDR2 YNFKEQ. V was pared by 5 bases and J by 3 bases, with 7 bases of the junction left unmatched. The DNA of the CDR3 is TGTGCCAGCAGCGTGGACAGGGGGTATTACTACGAGCAGTACTTC. Translated, it gives CASSVDRGYYYEQYF.

The rearrangement joins TRBV15 to TRBJ2-3, with 8 bases that match TRBD2. The germline V gene has CDR1 LNHNV and CDR2 YYDKDF (reference sequence). This CDR3 contains 16 residues. The trim removed 1 base at V and 4 bases at J, leaving 7 bases unmatched. The CDR3 DNA follows: TGTGCCACCAGCAGAGGATACCGGGGGGGCCCAGATACGCAGTATTTT. Its translation is CATSRGYRGGPDTQYF.

The chain links TRBV30 to TRBJ1-3; the D gene is possibly TRBD1 (6 bases). V lost 1 base to trimming and J lost 4 bases, with 17 bases between them. The length of the CDR3 is 16 residues. Germline lookup yields CDR1 GTSNPN and CDR2 SVGIG (reference sequence). The CDR3 DNA reads TGTGCCTGGAGTGGCTTTTTGGGGGCATCCGGAAACACCATATATTTT. Protein product: CAWSGFLGASGNTIYF.

This sequence joins TRBV27 and TRBJ1-6, with TRBD1 matching over 7 bases. V shed 6 bases, J shed 8 bases, and the junction held 4 bases outside the gene matches. The CDR3 contains 13 residues. CDR1 is MNHEY, CDR2 SMNVEV, per germline (reference sequence). In DNA form, the CDR3 reads TGTGCCAGCAGACGACAGGGTTATTCACCCCTCCACTTT. Protein product: CASRRQGYSPLHF.

The chain combines TRBV5-5 with TRBJ1-1; TRBD1 matches 7 bases. Germline CDR1 SGHKS, CDR2 YYEKEE (reference sequence). The CDR3 has 15 residues. Unmatched junction bases numbered 8, after V lost 5 bases and J lost 1 base. This CDR3 is CASRLGQAKNTEAFF. The CDR3 DNA is TGTGCCAGCAGACTCGGACAGGCTAAGAACACTGAAGCTTTCTTT. The whole variable domain, remainder taken from reference TRBV5-5 and TRBJ1-1, is DAGVTQSPTHLIKTRGQQVTLRCSPISGHKSVSWYQQVLGQGPQFIFQYYEKEERGRGNFPDRFSARQFPNYSSELNVNALLLGDSALYLCASRLGQAKNTEAFFGQGTRLTVV.

The chain employs TRBV29-1 and TRBJ2-6, with 9 positions matching TRBD1. This CDR3 has 18 amino acids. V was clipped by 6 bases and J by 0 bases; unmatched bases: 12. Germline-derived CDR1 and CDR2 are SQVTM and ANQGSEA. CDR3 loop: CSVVPGQGNPSGANVLTF. Here the CDR3 DNA reads TGCAGCGTGGTACCGGGACAGGGCAACCCCTCTGGGGCCAACGTCCTGACTTTC.

The V and J genes are TRBV5-4 and TRBJ2-3, with 15 bases fitting TRBD2. CDR3 length: 17 amino acids. Germline V gene data show CDR1 as SGHNT and CDR2 as YYREEE (reference sequence). Trimming at V came to 4 bases and at J to 7 bases, leaving 10 bases not matched to a gene. The CDR3 DNA reads as TGTGCCAGCAGCCCAGCGGGACTAGCGGGGGGCTTGAATACGCAGTATTTT. Translating gives CASSPAGLAGGLNTQYF.

The V gene is TRBV19, the J gene TRBJ2-3; 7 nucleotides align to TRBD2. J gave up 4 bases and V 3 bases, and 4 bases lay outside the gene matches. Looked up from germline, CDR1 is LNHDA and CDR2 is SQIVND (reference sequence). This CDR3 region has 14 residues. This CDR3 reads CASSMGGSADTQYF. DNA of the CDR3: TGTGCCAGTAGTATGGGCGGGAGCGCAGATACGCAGTATTTT.

This rearrangement joins TRBV29-1 to TRBJ1-1, with D possibly TRBD1 on 6 matching bases. Between the trimmed V and J ends, which lost 5 bases and 5 bases, there was a span of 9 bases. This CDR3 is built from 11 residues. Germline CDR1 is SQVTM and CDR2 is ANQGSEA. The CDR3 DNA reads TGCAGCGTTAACAGGGCTACTGAAGCTTTCTTT. It yields the protein CSVNRATEAFF.

This chain joins TRBV28 and TRBJ1-5; the D is unclear. V lost 5 bases and J 3 bases, leaving 2 bases between the germline ends. Germline loops: CDR1 MDHEN, CDR2 SYDVKM. The CDR3 has 11 residues. CDR3 protein: CASSVNQPQHF. As DNA, the CDR3 is TGTGCCAGCAGTGTCAATCAGCCCCAGCATTTT.

The gene calls are TRBV6-1 and TRBJ2-1; D could derive from TRBD1 or TRBD2 (6 bases each). Germline assignment: CDR1 MNHNS and CDR2 SASEGT. Between the trimmed V and J ends, which lost 5 bases and 9 bases, there was a span of 14 bases. The CDR3 consists of 13 residues. DNA of the CDR3: TGTGCCAGCAGTCTCGGGAGAGGGGGTGAGCAGTTCTTC. This encodes CASSLGRGGEQFF.

The gene calls are TRBV11-2 and TRBJ1-1, with 7 bases aligning to TRBD1. CDR1 and CDR2 (germline): SGHAT, FQNNGV. CDR3 size: 15 residues. The trim removed 6 bases at V and 2 bases at J, leaving 9 bases unmatched. CDR3: CASRNLQGDNTEAFF. The CDR3 nucleotides read TGTGCCAGCAGAAACCTCCAGGGGGACAACACTGAAGCTTTCTTT.

This chain joins TRBV6-5 and TRBJ1-2; no clear D. In germline, CDR1 is MNHEY, CDR2 SVGAGI. The CDR3 extends over 13 amino acids. V lost 6 bases, J lost 5 bases, and 13 bases lay in between. For the CDR3, the DNA is TGTGCCAGCAGCCCAGCCGGTATTTATGGCTACACCTTC. Amino acids: CASSPAGIYGYTF.